This entry concerns a single TCR beta chain. The antigen is not known. This entry belongs to a study of graft-versus-host responses after intestinal transplantation. Study details: Isolated intestinal, liver-intestinal, or multivisceral transplants were what recipients had. Every recipient had anti-thymocyte globulin induction and two to four years of tacrolimus plus steroids.

Clones were read by immunoSEQ multiplex PCR, and TCRdb kept only the in-frame ones, dropping some. The sample gives approximately 130,000 clones, more than 90% of which show up once; approximately 0.17% is in the top ten. Study-level findings and limits: Detection of GvH clones occurred in recipient marrow, and some had their first appearance in ileum or blood.

The sequenced sample was unstimulated CD4+ T cells sorted from spleen or lymph node cells, obtained before intestinal transplant. The receptor was isolated from a human donor who received an intestinal transplant.

CDR3 DNA sequence: TGTGCCAGCAGTGAGCGGGACATGAACTCCTACGAGCAGTACTTC. This codes for CASSERDMNSYEQYF. This chain links TRBV2 with TRBJ2-7; the D call may be TRBD1 or TRBD2 (6 bases each). Germline CDR1 and CDR2: SNHLY and FYNNEI. V dropped 3 bases and J dropped 0 bases, with 12 bases sitting between them. This CDR3 spans 15 amino acids.